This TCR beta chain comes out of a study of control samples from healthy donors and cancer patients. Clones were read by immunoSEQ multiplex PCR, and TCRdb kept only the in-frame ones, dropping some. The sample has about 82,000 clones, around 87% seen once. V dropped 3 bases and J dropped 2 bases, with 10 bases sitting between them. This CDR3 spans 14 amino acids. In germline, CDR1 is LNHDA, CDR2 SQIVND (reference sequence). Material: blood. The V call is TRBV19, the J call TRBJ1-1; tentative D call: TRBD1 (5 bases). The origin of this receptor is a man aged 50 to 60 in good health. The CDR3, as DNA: TGTGCCAGTAGTATGAGACAGATTAACACTGAAGCTTTCTTT. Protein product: CASSMRQINTEAFF.